This TCR beta chain was retrieved from a study of shared clonotypes between healthy human individuals (dated by TCRdb to 2018 to 2020). In the study overall: A couple of women and a few men aged 18 to 49 years were included in the cohort. Libraries were prepared and TCR repertoires were sequenced by different laboratories using diverse techniques, in order to increase sequencing depth and limit assay-specific biases. Each donor's leukapheresis produced roughly between roughly 0.85 and 10 billion PBMCs. Per donor, three plates each were used for CD4 naive and CD4 memory, two for CD8 naive, and one for CD8 memory. The study deeply sequenced blood TCR repertoires of about 5 healthy adults to estimate repertoire size and the extent of clonotype sharing between individuals.

V loses 1 base of germline sequence and J loses 4 bases, and the interval between the two ends is 16 bases. Taken from the germline V gene, the CDR1 and CDR2 loops are SGHDT and YYEEEE. There are 16 amino acids in the CDR3, from cysteine to phenylalanine inclusive. Only the CDR3 DNA is retained, 48 bases long and in frame from the first base. Healthy HIV-negative adults with no recently reported acute infections or vaccinations were included as donors. All donors were Caucasian adults living in Nashville, Tennessee, USA. CD4+ T cells were enriched by magnetic negative selection; naive cells were then positively selected on CD45RA, and the negative fraction formed the memory subset. After blood collection by leukapheresis, PBMCs were isolated using Ficoll-Histopaque density gradient centrifugation and then cryopreserved in the vapor phase of liquid nitrogen. Purity and quantity of every magnetically sorted T cell population were checked by analytical flow cytometry. Each sorted fraction had its genomic DNA isolated and then quantified by UV absorbance on a Nanodrop 2000c.

The research as a whole found: Sampling was restricted to blood, and TCR repertoires in tissue are likely to differ from TCR repertoires in blood. When a handful of donors were compared, the shared fraction of clonotypes was around 5% for naive CD4, 3.5% for naive CD8, more than 2% for memory CD4, and less than 0.5% for memory CD8. Compared with non-shared clonotypes, clonotypes shared by all four sorted-subset donors had higher generation probabilities. Estimated clonotype richness was generally larger for naive than for memory subsets. Because the study included only a small number of donors, the genetic and exposure-history diversity represented was limited. Incomplete sequencing was indicated by rarefaction of sorted-subset datasets, despite the large sequencing depth. Based on pairwise subsampling, the degree of clonotype sharing among donors was expected to be affected by sequencing depth.

Using the deep immunoSEQ assay, multiplex PCR amplified TCR CDR3 regions from genomic DNA. Extracted genomic DNA from each cell subset was distributed evenly across all wells of several immunoSEQ 96-well plates, and each plate was treated as a replicate. For sorted subsets, 150 to 250 ng of genomic DNA, equivalent to 25,000 to 35,000 T cell genomes, went into each replicate PCR. Purified libraries were quantified with a Qubit 3.0 fluorometer, sized on a Bioanalyzer 2100, and re-quantified with the KAPA Library Quantification kit. Every immunoSEQ 96-well plate was sequenced on a separate single-read 150-cycle Illumina NextSeq 550 flow cell. The study's processing was this. The immunoSEQ output contained only junctional sequences without quality scores, so filtering could not match that applied to full-length reads. To assign V/J genes and CDR3, sequences were annotated against IMGT germline references using PyIR, a Python wrapper for IgBLAST v1.9. Reads were filtered out if the reads had weak V/J assignments (E-value above 1e-6), no CDR3, stop codons, out-of-frame junctions, or ambiguous translated residues. A V3J clonotype was defined by an identical inferred V gene, J gene, and CDR3 amino acid sequence. Percentage overlap between repertoires was calculated by dividing the number of shared unique clonotypes by the size of the smaller repertoire. Repertoire richness was assessed with RTK rarefaction, the Chao1 estimator, and Recon v2.1 estimates of unobserved clonotypes. OLGA was used to compute generation probabilities for all TCRbeta clonotypes that the gDNA method yielded from a handful of donors. TCRdb limited this immuneACCESS table to in-frame rearrangements with V and J called. A share of clones is missing; checked studies link under half to unresolved V genes, and the rest is unexplained. That table supplies the V and J calls and clone size; D and trimming were determined from the DNA. The sample table holds about 1.5 million clones, of which around 98% were seen once. The top ten constitute roughly 0.45% of the sample.

Worth noting for this clone: The clone's antigen remains unknown. No base quality information exists; no much larger clone differs at one position.

The sequenced material came from naive CD4+ T cells sorted from blood. The label giving this sample's cell subset or site can be read as: CD45RA+ positively selected. The sequence was collected from a man younger than 45 in good health. This chain is built from TRBV5-6 and TRBJ2-3; TRBD1 is perhaps the D gene, given 5 matching bases. The encoded CDR3 is CASSLNLQDPPDTQYF. DNA sequence: TGTGCCAGCAGCTTGAACTTACAGGACCCCCCAGATACGCAGTATTTT.